A selection of T cell receptor beta chains follows, all from one sample in a study of T cells in Graves' hyperthyroidism and ophthalmopathy. Each CDR3 protein gets one entry after TCRdb re-called the multiplex PCR reads with MiXCR. Seen here are fewer than 450,000 distinct CDR3 sequences, roughly 15% observed once, and the top ten hold roughly 19%. Sequencing input: blood. These receptors all stem from a woman aged 60-75 years with Graves' ophthalmopathy. Both conserved end residues are part of each CDR3. D genes are given only for firm matches. Part of the rows lack a size; the others show once, few, many or a class for expanded clones.

j_gene: TRBJ1-5
d_gene: NA
v_gene: TRBV6-4
abundance: NA
CDR3nt: TGTGCCAGCAGTGAGACAGCCGGTCAGCCCCAGCATTTT
CDR3aa: CASSETAGQPQHF

j_gene: TRBJ2-1
d_gene: NA
v_gene: TRBV19
abundance: NA
CDR3nt: TGTGCCAGTAGTATAATGGCCCTGGCGGAACAAGAGAATGAGCAGTTCTTC
CDR3aa: CASSIMALAEQENEQFF

j_gene: TRBJ2-7
d_gene: TRBD1
v_gene: TRBV20-1
abundance: many
CDR3nt: TGCAGTGCTAGCTATTCCGGGACAGGGGGCGAGCAGTACTTC
CDR3aa: CSASYSGTGGEQYF

j_gene: TRBJ2-2
d_gene: TRBD2
v_gene: TRBV27
abundance: NA
CDR3nt: TGTGCCAGCAGTTCAAGACTAGCGGGAGGTGGGGAGCTGTTTTTT
CDR3aa: CASSSRLAGGGELFF

j_gene: TRBJ1-1
d_gene: TRBD1
v_gene: TRBV19
abundance: NA
CDR3nt: TGTGCCAGTAGTATGGACAGGGGGACTGAAGCTTTCTTT
CDR3aa: CASSMDRGTEAFF

j_gene: TRBJ2-1
d_gene: NA
v_gene: TRBV18
abundance: many
CDR3nt: TGTGCCAGCTCACCAATGAGCCACAGTGAGCAGTTCTTC
CDR3aa: CASSPMSHSEQFF

j_gene: TRBJ2-5
d_gene: TRBD1
v_gene: TRBV10-2
abundance: NA
CDR3nt: TGCGCCAGCAAACAGCACAGGGGGCAAGAGACCCAGTACTTC
CDR3aa: CASKQHRGQETQYF

j_gene: TRBJ1-1
d_gene: NA
v_gene: TRBV2
abundance: many
CDR3nt: TGTGCCAGCAGTGTTGCGACTGAAGCTTTCTTT
CDR3aa: CASSVATEAFF

j_gene: TRBJ2-1
d_gene: NA
v_gene: TRBV28
abundance: many
CDR3nt: TGTGCCAGCACCTCACAAATGCACAATGAGCAGTTCTTC
CDR3aa: CASTSQMHNEQFF

j_gene: TRBJ2-1
d_gene: NA
v_gene: TRBV7-9
abundance: few
CDR3nt: TGTGCCAGCAGCCCCACCCTAGGAAGTAATGAGCAGTTCTTC
CDR3aa: CASSPTLGSNEQFF